These 14 T cell receptor beta chains share one sample of origin, sequenced in a study of PD-L1 blockade in urothelial cancer. Time point specified: pretreatment peripheral blood. Some clones are missing from TCRdb's copy, which holds only in-frame ones; the method was immunoSEQ multiplex PCR. The profile shows about 87,000 clones, around 84% of them singletons. The sample in question was PBMCs, obtained around atezolizumab (anti-PD-L1) treatment. The source of these receptors is a man aged 60-69 years with urothelial cancer.

The rearrangement uses TRBV6-5 and TRBJ2-5, with 12 positions matching TRBD2. Germline values: CDR1 MNHEY, CDR2 SVGAGI. V shed 6 bases and J 4 bases; nucleotides not matched to a gene: 6. The CDR3 extends over 15 amino acids. This CDR3 reads CASSRLAGVRETQYF. The CDR3 DNA sequence: TGTGCCAGCAGCCGACTAGCGGGAGTCCGAGAGACCCAGTACTTC.

V and J are TRBV10-3 and TRBJ1-3, with D tentatively TRBD1 (6 bases). CDR3 size: 16 residues. Trimming shortened V by 3 bases and J by 3 bases, and 15 bases separated the two germline ends. CDR1 is ENHRY and CDR2 is SYGVKD in the germline V gene. The CDR3 DNA is TGTGCCATCAGTGAACTTATCCAGGGGATTGGAAACACCATATATTTT. It encodes CAISELIQGIGNTIYF.

The chain links TRBV6-1 to TRBJ2-4; the D gene is possibly TRBD1 (5 bases). CDR1 is MNHNS and CDR2 is SASEGT in the germline V gene. The CDR3 length is 15 residues. With 6 bases removed from V and 3 bases from J, the gap between germline ends came to 15 bases. CDR3 bases: TGTGCCAGCAGCCCGCAGGGTTTGGGCAAAAACATTCAGTACTTC. It yields the protein CASSPQGLGKNIQYF.

The chain couples TRBV7-2 to TRBJ2-5; no clear D. Germline lookup yields CDR1 SGHTA and CDR2 FQGNSA. The CDR3 totals 13 residues. Trimming shortened V by 2 bases and J by 5 bases, and 9 bases separated the two germline ends. CDR3 sequence: CASSLRSGETQYF. CDR3 in DNA: TGTGCCAGCAGCTTAAGGTCCGGGGAGACCCAGTACTTC.

V gene TRBV18 combines with J gene TRBJ2-2, with D possibly TRBD1 on 5 matching bases. The CDR3 is 16 residues long. Germline-derived CDR1 and CDR2 are KGHSH and LQKENI. V was pared by 3 bases and J by 0 bases, with 11 bases between. CDR3 nucleotide sequence: TGTGCCAGCTCACCCCCGGACAAGCCGAACACCGGGGAGCTGTTTTTT. Translating gives CASSPPDKPNTGELFF.

This rearrangement joins TRBV2 to TRBJ1-5; D perhaps matches TRBD1 (5 bases). Germline loops: CDR1 SNHLY, CDR2 FYNNEI. This CDR3 has 14 amino acids. V lost 6 bases and J 0 bases, leaving 9 bases between the germline ends. CDR3 sequence: CASRADSSNQPQHF. CDR3 in DNA: TGTGCCAGCAGGGCTGACAGTAGCAATCAGCCCCAGCATTTT.

V gene TRBV6-1 combines with J gene TRBJ1-3; maybe TRBD1 (6 bases). CDR3 length: 15 residues. Trimming removed 6 bases at V and 0 bases at J, with 12 bases between. Germline CDR1 reads MNHNS; CDR2 reads SASEGT. CDR3 loop: CASRARDNSGNTIYF. In DNA, the CDR3 is TGTGCCAGCAGGGCCCGGGACAACTCTGGAAACACCATATATTTT.

This sequence joins TRBV7-6 and TRBJ2-1, with 7 nucleotides matching TRBD1. J gave up 5 bases and V 3 bases, and 7 bases lay outside the gene matches. CDR3 length: 15 residues. The germline V gene has CDR1 SGHVS and CDR2 FNYEAQ. The CDR3 DNA sequence: TGTGCCAGCAGCTTCCCCGGACAGGCGGACAATGAGCAGTTCTTC. The encoded protein is CASSFPGQADNEQFF.

This chain uses TRBV7-8 with TRBJ2-1; the match to TRBD2 covers 16 bases. Trimming cost V 5 bases and J 0 bases; bases outside gene matches: 13. In germline, CDR1 is SGHVS, CDR2 FQNEAQ. The CDR3 contains 21 residues. The CDR3 DNA is TGTGCCAGCAGCCAAGAGGGTGGGGGACTAGCGGGGGGGCACTCCTACAATGAGCAGTTCTTC. Amino acids: CASSQEGGGLAGGHSYNEQFF.

V gene TRBV5-5 combines with J gene TRBJ2-4; weak D call: TRBD2 (6 bases). There are 17 residues in the CDR3. V was pared by 3 bases and J by 0 bases, with 16 bases between. Germline assignment: CDR1 SGHKS and CDR2 YYEKEE (reference sequence). The CDR3 loop is CASSSTGRASAKNIQYF. DNA for the CDR3: TGTGCCAGCAGCTCTACCGGGAGAGCCTCAGCCAAAAACATTCAGTACTTC.

This chain joins TRBV7-8 and TRBJ2-7; TRBD1 matches at 10 bases. Trimming removed 4 bases from V and 5 bases from J; junction bases left unmatched: 5. This CDR3 is 14 amino acids long. From germline, CDR1 is SGHVS and CDR2 FQNEAQ. The chain's CDR3 is CASSWGQGSNEQYF. CDR3 nucleotide sequence: TGTGCCAGCAGCTGGGGACAGGGGAGTAACGAGCAGTACTTC.

V usage is TRBV2 and J usage is TRBJ2-5, with 14 bases aligning to TRBD2. Germline CDR1 is SNHLY and CDR2 is FYNNEI. The length of the CDR3 is 17 residues. J lost 3 bases, V lost 6 bases, and 9 bases had no gene match. The CDR3, as DNA: TGTGCCAGCAGCGGGGGACTAGCGGGAGAAAGTGAAGAGACCCAGTACTTC. Translating gives CASSGGLAGESEETQYF. Filled out from reference TRBV2 and TRBJ2-5, the complete variable domain reads EPEVTQTPSHQVTQMGQEVILRCVPISNHLYFYWYRQILGQKVEFLVSFYNNEISEKSEIFDDQFSVERPDGSNFTLKIRSTKLEDSAMYFCASSGGLAGESEETQYFGPGTRLLVL.

The rearrangement joins TRBV28 to TRBJ2-3; 8 nucleotides line up with TRBD2. The ends lost 6 bases at V and 2 bases at J; junction bases unmatched: 7. The CDR3 consists of 15 residues. Germline CDR1 and CDR2: MDHEN and SYDVKM. The CDR3 sequence: CASSPSGLFTDTQYF. As DNA, the CDR3 is TGTGCCAGCAGCCCTAGCGGGTTGTTCACAGATACGCAGTATTTT.

The chain uses TRBV6-5 and TRBJ2-7; TRBD1 aligns across 9 bases. Germline values: CDR1 MNHEY, CDR2 SVGAGI. J gave up 2 bases and V 2 bases, and 1 base lay outside the gene matches. The CDR3 runs to 14 residues. The CDR3: CASSYDRGTYEQYF. CDR3 nucleotides: TGTGCCAGCAGTTACGACAGGGGGACCTACGAGCAGTACTTC.